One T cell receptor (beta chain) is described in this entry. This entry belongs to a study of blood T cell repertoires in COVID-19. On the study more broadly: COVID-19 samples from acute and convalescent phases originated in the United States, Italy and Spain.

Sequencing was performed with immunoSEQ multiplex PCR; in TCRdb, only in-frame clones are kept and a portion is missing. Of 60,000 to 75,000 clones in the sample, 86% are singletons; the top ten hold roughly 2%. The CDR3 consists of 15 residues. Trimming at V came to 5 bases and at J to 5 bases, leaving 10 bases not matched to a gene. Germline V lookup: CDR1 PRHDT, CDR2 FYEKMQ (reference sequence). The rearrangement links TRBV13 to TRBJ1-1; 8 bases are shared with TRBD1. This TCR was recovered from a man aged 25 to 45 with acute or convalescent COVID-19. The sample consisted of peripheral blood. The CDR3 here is CASSPRGQGGTEAFF. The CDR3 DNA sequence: TGTGCCAGCAGCCCACGAGGACAGGGAGGAACTGAAGCTTTCTTT.